This T cell receptor beta chain was identified during a study of T cell responses to AZD1222 COVID-19 vaccine. Only in-frame clones appear in the TCRdb table, and some are missing; sequencing was by immunoSEQ multiplex PCR. Altogether under 150,000 clones are present, about nine tenths being singletons, with the ten largest covering over 0.95%. The CDR3 loop spans 16 amino acids. J was trimmed by 2 bases and V by 1 base; bases with no gene match: 4. Germline-derived CDR1 and CDR2 are MGHRA and YSYEKL. The clonotype was recovered from an adult in good health. The source was peripheral blood, collected on day 0 of AZD1222 vaccination. The chain links TRBV4-1 to TRBJ1-2, with 10 positions matching TRBD1. Here the CDR3 reads CASSQAPGQGNYGYTF. CDR3 sequence (DNA): TGCGCCAGCAGCCAAGCGCCGGGACAGGGGAACTATGGCTACACCTTC.